Included here is one T cell receptor beta chain sequence, with context. Losses at the gene ends were 10 bases for V and 5 bases for J; bases not matched to a gene: 8. Germline V gene lookup returns CDR1 MNHEY and CDR2 SVGAGI. CDR3 length: 13 amino acids. The data were taken from a study of blood T cell repertoires in COVID-19. TCRdb's table, derived via immunoSEQ multiplex PCR, lists solely in-frame clones and lacks some. The table lists some 220,000 clones, approximately 80% of them singletons, with about 5.1% in the top ten. The clonotype was recovered from a woman aged 60-75 years who had recovered from COVID-19. The chain has TRBV6-5 and TRBJ1-5; 7 positions agree with TRBD1. The sequencing input was peripheral blood. The CDR3 coding sequence is TGTGCCACAGGCATAGGGGGCGATCAGCCCCAGCATTTT. It translates to CATGIGGDQPQHF.